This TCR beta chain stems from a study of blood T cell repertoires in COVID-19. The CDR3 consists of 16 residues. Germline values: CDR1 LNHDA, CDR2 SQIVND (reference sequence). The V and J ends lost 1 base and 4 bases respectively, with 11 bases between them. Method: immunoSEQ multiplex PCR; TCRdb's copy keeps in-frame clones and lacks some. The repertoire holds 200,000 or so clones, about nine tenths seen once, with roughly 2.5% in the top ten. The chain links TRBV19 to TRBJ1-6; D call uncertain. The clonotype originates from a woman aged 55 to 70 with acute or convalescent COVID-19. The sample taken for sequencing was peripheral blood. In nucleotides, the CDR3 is TGTGCCAGTAGTATAGTCAGAGGCAATTATAATTCACCCCTCCACTTT. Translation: CASSIVRGNYNSPLHF.